These T cell receptor beta chains were read from a single sample in a study of T cell responses to AZD1222 COVID-19 vaccine. The repertoire was sequenced with immunoSEQ multiplex PCR; TCRdb's copy has only in-frame clones and lacks some. The sample consists of 150,000 to 200,000 clones, about 90% of them appearing once. This sample comprised peripheral blood, obtained 28 days after the second AZD1222 dose. The receptor source for this set is an adult who received the AZD1222 COVID-19 vaccine. CDR3s include the opening cysteine and the closing phenylalanine or tryptophan. Fields, in order: clone size, V gene, J gene, D gene, CDR3 DNA, CDR3 protein. The D gene is left open where the match is weak. The size entry is marked missing in some rows and otherwise reads once, few, many or a size class.

>.|TRBV7-9|TRBJ1-2|.
TGTGCCAGCAGCTTTCGCAGGGATGATGGCTACACCTTC
CASSFRRDDGYTF
>.|TRBV5-4|TRBJ1-4|TRBD1
TGTGCCAGCAGCAGACAGGGGGCGATCGCAACTAATGAAAAACTGTTTTTT
CASSRQGAIATNEKLFF
>.|TRBV5-1|TRBJ1-1|.
TGCGCCAGCAGCTTGGTGGGCCAGGGCACTGAAGCTTTCTTT
CASSLVGQGTEAFF
>once|TRBV6-1|TRBJ1-5|.
TGTGCCAGCAGTGATCCGGGAGGATGGAGGCCCCAGCATTTT
CASSDPGGWRPQHF
>.|TRBV6-1|TRBJ1-1|.
TGTGCCAGCAGTGAAGCATGGTCCACTGAAGCTTTCTTT
CASSEAWSTEAFF
>.|TRBV29-1|TRBJ1-1|.
TGCAGCCCGACCGCGTACTCACGTGAAGCTTTCTTT
CSPTAYSREAFF
>once|TRBV5-1|TRBJ1-2|.
TGCGCCAGCAGCTTACAGGGACGTAACTATGGCTACACCTTC
CASSLQGRNYGYTF
>.|TRBV5-1|TRBJ1-6|.
TGCGCCAGCAGAATGGAGGGTAATTCACCCCTCCACTTT
CASRMEGNSPLHF
>.|TRBV27|TRBJ1-1|TRBD1
TGTGCCAGCAGTTGGACAGGGGTGACTGAAGCTTTCTTT
CASSWTGVTEAFF
>.|TRBV27|TRBJ1-3|TRBD1
TGTGCCAGCAGTTTGACAGGGTTCTCTGGAAACACCATATATTTT
CASSLTGFSGNTIYF
>.|TRBV12-3/TRBV12-4|TRBJ2-7|TRBD2
TGTGCCAGCAGTTACGGGAGGTACGAGCAGTACTTC
CASSYGRYEQYF
>.|TRBV6-1|TRBJ1-2|.
TGTGCCAGCAGTGAAGCGTCCGGGGCAGCTTATGGCTACACCTTC
CASSEASGAAYGYTF
>.|TRBV27|TRBJ1-1|TRBD1
TGTGCCAGCAGTTTATCGGGACAGGGTGGGAGAAACACTGAAGCTTTCTTT
CASSLSGQGGRNTEAFF
>once|TRBV25-1|TRBJ1-6|.
TGTGCCAGCAGTTCAGCAGGGCATTCACCCCTCCACTTT
CASSSAGHSPLHF
>.|TRBV11-2|TRBJ2-2|.
TGTGCCAGCAGTCAGCGGCCGAGCACCGGGGAGCTGTTTTTT
CASSQRPSTGELFF
>once|TRBV7-6|TRBJ2-5|TRBD2
TGTGCCAGCAGCTTATTACGAACCAGAGCTAGCGGGGGAGCTAGGCCAGAGACCCAGTACTTC
CASSLLRTRASGGARPETQYF
>.|TRBV28|TRBJ1-5|TRBD1
TGTGCCAGCAGCCCAGGGGGAGGGAATCAGCCCCAGCATTTT
CASSPGGGNQPQHF
>.|TRBV9|TRBJ1-2|TRBD1
TGTGCCAGCAGCGAGTACGCCGCCCAGGGGGGAATTAACTATGGCTACACCTTC
CASSEYAAQGGINYGYTF
>once|TRBV6-1|TRBJ1-1|.
TGTGCCAGCAGTGAAGTGGCCTACAGGGTATCTGAAGCTTTCTTT
CASSEVAYRVSEAFF
>.|TRBV7-2|TRBJ1-6|.
TGTGCCAGCAGCCGCCGACCGGGACTCCATAATTCACCCCTCCACTTT
CASSRRPGLHNSPLHF
>once|TRBV19|TRBJ1-6|.
TGTGCCAGTAGTCGTGAGCGGGACCGGGGATCACCCCTCCACTTT
CASSRERDRGSPLHF
>.|TRBV9|TRBJ1-3|.
TGTGCCAGCAGCGTCCGGGACGGTGGAAACACCATATATTTT
CASSVRDGGNTIYF
>.|TRBV21-1|TRBJ1-6|.
TGTGCCAGCAGCCCACAGGGGGGACGAAATTCACCCCTCCACTTT
CASSPQGGRNSPLHF
>.|TRBV11-3|TRBJ2-7|.
TGTGCCAGCAGCTTAGGAAGCAGCGAAGAGCAGTACTTC
CASSLGSSEEQYF
>.|TRBV5-4|TRBJ2-5|.
TGTGCCAGCAGCGCCTATGGGGACTGGCAAGAGACCCAGTACTTC
CASSAYGDWQETQYF
>.|TRBV2|TRBJ2-5|.
TGTGCCAGCTGCGATAACGCCGGGGGCCGGGAGACCCAGTACTTC
CASCDNAGGRETQYF
>.|TRBV4-1|TRBJ2-1|TRBD2
TGCGCCAGCAGCCAATCCCGGGCTAGCGGGGTACGTGAGCAGTTCTTC
CASSQSRASGVREQFF
>.|TRBV3-1/TRBV3-2|TRBJ1-1|.
TGTGCCAGCAGCCTATACGGGACGGACTATATTGAAGCTTTCTTT
CASSLYGTDYIEAFF
>.|TRBV29-1|TRBJ2-7|.
TGCAGCGTTGCTAGGTCCCTCTCCTACGAGCAGTACTTC
CSVARSLSYEQYF
>once|TRBV6-4|TRBJ1-5|.
TGTGCCAGCAAACCGGGAGTAAGCAATCAGCCCCAGCATTTT
CASKPGVSNQPQHF
>.|TRBV7-2|TRBJ1-5|TRBD1
TGTGCCAGCAGCTTAGTTGGACAGGGCAATCAGCCCCAGCATTTT
CASSLVGQGNQPQHF
>.|TRBV7-2|TRBJ2-2|.
TGTGCCAGCAGCTTCCAGGGTCGAATTAGGACCGGGGAGCTGTTTTTT
CASSFQGRIRTGELFF
>.|TRBV3-1/TRBV3-2|TRBJ1-1|.
TGTGCCAGCAGCCAAGATCCTCAGAACAGGGCATCCACTGAAGCTTTCTTT
CASSQDPQNRASTEAFF
>once|TRBV27|TRBJ2-5|.
TGTGCCAGCAGTTTATCCGTCGGGGCGATTGGAGAGACCCAGTACTTC
CASSLSVGAIGETQYF
>.|TRBV7-2|TRBJ1-1|.
TGTGCCAGCAGCCATAGTGGGGGGAGGGCTGAAGCTTTCTTT
CASSHSGGRAEAFF
>.|TRBV5-6|TRBJ1-2|.
TGTGCCAGCAGCCCCGTCGGGACAAGCAACTATGGCTACACCTTC
CASSPVGTSNYGYTF
>.|TRBV4-1|TRBJ1-3|TRBD1
TGCGCCAGCAGCCAGGTTAATCCAGGGGGCCGTGGAAACACCATATATTTT
CASSQVNPGGRGNTIYF
>.|TRBV4-2|TRBJ2-3|.
TGTGCCAGCAGCCAAGATATGACGGGGGCGGATACGCAGTATTTT
CASSQDMTGADTQYF
>.|TRBV6-4|TRBJ2-3|TRBD1
TGTGCCAGCAGCCCGGACAGGGACACAGATACGCAGTATTTT
CASSPDRDTDTQYF
>.|TRBV19|TRBJ2-7|.
TGTGCCAGTAGTGTAAAGGGGGATTCCTACGAGCAGTACTTC
CASSVKGDSYEQYF
>.|TRBV9|TRBJ1-2|TRBD1
TGTGCCAGCAGCGCTGCGCCTAACAGGGGACACTATGGCTACACCTTC
CASSAAPNRGHYGYTF
>.|TRBV18|TRBJ2-5|TRBD1
TGTGCCAGCTCAGAGATGACAGGGGGGCAAGAGACCCAGTACTTC
CASSEMTGGQETQYF
>.|TRBV12-3/TRBV12-4|TRBJ1-1|.
TGTGCCAGCAGTATTGGGGTAGGAGCTTTCTTT
CASSIGVGAFF
>once|TRBV18|TRBJ1-1|.
TGTGCCAGCTCACCGGGACAACTAAACACTGAAGCTTTCTTT
CASSPGQLNTEAFF
>once|TRBV2|TRBJ1-5|.
TGTGCCAGCAGTGAAGTGGAGGATCAGCCCCAGCATTTT
CASSEVEDQPQHF
>.|TRBV7-2|TRBJ1-1|TRBD1
TGTGCCAGCAATATTCCGGGACAGGTGACTGAAGCTTTCTTT
CASNIPGQVTEAFF
>.|TRBV19|TRBJ1-2|.
TGTGCCAGTATGCAGCAAGAGAACTATGGCTACACCTTC
CASMQQENYGYTF
>once|TRBV20-1|TRBJ1-1|.
TGCAGTGCTAGAGATACTGAAGCTTTCTTT
CSARDTEAFF
>.|TRBV4-2|TRBJ1-1|.
TGTGCCAGCAGCCAAGATAGTTGGGCAGTGAACACTGAAGCTTTCTTT
CASSQDSWAVNTEAFF
>.|TRBV5-1|TRBJ1-3|.
TGCGCCAGCAGCTTAGGCAGACTGAGCTCTGGAAACACCATATATTTT
CASSLGRLSSGNTIYF